One and the same sample provided the 15 T cell receptor beta chains below, sequenced in a study of graft-versus-host responses after intestinal transplantation. To release intraepithelial and lamina propria lymphocytes, the graft tissue was processed. Generated by immunoSEQ multiplex PCR, the TCRdb table keeps only in-frame clones and is missing some. The table records about 19,000 clones, roughly 72% of them present only once. Here the sequenced sample was ileum tissue, taken about 3 weeks after intestinal transplant. The receptors derive from a human patient who received an intestinal transplant, so some T cells may come from the graft donor.

V usage is TRBV25-1 and J usage is TRBJ1-2; a weak D match, TRBD1 (6 bases). Per germline, CDR1 MGHDK and CDR2 SYGVNS. The CDR3 consists of 14 residues. V gave up 2 bases and J gave up 0 bases, with 7 bases separating them. The CDR3 region has the DNA TGTGCCAGCAGTGAAACAGGGACTAACTATGGCTACACCTTC. Amino acids: CASSETGTNYGYTF.

In its sample, this clone was seen once. The CDR3 bases are TGTGCCAGCAGCAACCCCAGTTCGGAGAGCTCCTACGAGCAGTACTTC. Translating it yields CASSNPSSESSYEQYF. V and J are TRBV6-6 and TRBJ2-5; D gene ambiguous. The end of the DNA aligns better with TRBJ2-7, so the J call may be wrong. There are 16 residues in the CDR3. CDR1 MNHNY and CDR2 SVGAGI come from the germline V gene (reference sequence).

This clone was seen just once. The rearrangement links TRBV29-1 to TRBJ2-7, with D possibly being TRBD2 (5 bases). Germline V gene data show CDR1 as SQVTM and CDR2 as ANQGSEA. The CDR3 covers 10 residues. The V end was cut by 7 bases, the J end by 5 bases, with 9 bases between. The CDR3 is CSAGVNEQYF. Written as DNA, the CDR3 is TGCAGCGCCGGGGTGAACGAGCAGTACTTC.

The chain employs TRBV4-3 and TRBJ2-1; D is perhaps TRBD2 (6 bases). CDR1 is LGHNA, CDR2 YSLEER, per germline. V lost 5 bases, J lost 5 bases, and 13 bases lay in between. The CDR3 is made up of 14 amino acids. This CDR3 is CASSKGRRDNEQFF. In DNA form, the CDR3 reads TGCGCCAGCAGCAAAGGACGGAGGGACAATGAGCAGTTCTTC.

V gene TRBV25-1 combines with J gene TRBJ1-6; D perhaps matches TRBD1 (5 bases). The CDR3 has 16 residues. Germline CDR1 MGHDK, CDR2 SYGVNS. V lost 0 bases, J lost 3 bases, and 9 bases lay in between. CDR3 sequence: CASSEYGGHYNSPLHF. In DNA, the CDR3 is TGTGCCAGCAGTGAATACGGTGGACACTATAATTCACCCCTCCACTTT.

V and J are TRBV5-1 and TRBJ1-4, with 9 bases that match TRBD1. CDR1 is SGHRS, CDR2 YFSETQ, per germline. With V trimmed by 3 bases and J by 8 bases, 11 bases remained unmatched. This CDR3 is built from 16 residues. CDR3 loop: CASSSFLGQGAEKLFF. DNA for the CDR3: TGCGCCAGCAGCTCTTTTCTGGGACAGGGAGCGGAAAAACTGTTTTTT.

This chain uses TRBV27 with TRBJ1-1; perhaps TRBD1 as D (5 bases). V lost 0 bases and J 0 bases, leaving 14 bases between the germline ends. Looked up from germline, CDR1 is MNHEY and CDR2 is SMNVEV (reference sequence). The CDR3 sequence is 17 residues long. The DNA for the CDR3 is TGTGCCAGCAGTTTATCTTCCAGGGTATTCATGAACACTGAAGCTTTCTTT. This gives the protein CASSLSSRVFMNTEAFF.

The chain links TRBV20-1 to TRBJ1-2; D perhaps matches TRBD1 (5 bases). V was trimmed by 3 bases and J by 12 bases, leaving 14 bases between them. Germline V lookup: CDR1 DFQATT, CDR2 SNEGSKA (reference sequence). The CDR3 runs to 11 residues. CDR3 sequence reads: CSASNRSTHTF. Here the CDR3 DNA reads TGCAGTGCTAGTAACAGGTCTACCCACACCTTC.

Regarding this clone: Other DNA sequences of this sample code for an identical CDR3. The chain links TRBV27 to TRBJ2-7; no firm D call. From germline, CDR1 is MNHEY and CDR2 SMNVEV (reference sequence). The V end lost 2 bases, the J end lost 2 bases, and 7 bases lay between the germline ends. This CDR3 is 13 amino acids long. The CDR3 protein is CASSLGRTYEQYF. CDR3 bases: TGTGCCAGCAGTTTAGGCAGGACCTACGAGCAGTACTTC.

The V and J genes are TRBV28 and TRBJ2-1; TRBD2 might be the D (5 bases). Per germline, CDR1 MDHEN and CDR2 SYDVKM. The CDR3 sequence is 15 residues long. Trimming cost V 1 base and J 3 bases, with 10 bases left between them. For the CDR3, the DNA is TGTGCCAGCAGTTTATTCCCGGACTTCTACAATGAGCAGTTCTTC. Translating gives CASSLFPDFYNEQFF.

The CDR3 reads CASSGTEYNEQFF. The CDR3 DNA is TGTGCCAGCAGTGGGACAGAATACAATGAGCAGTTCTTC. This chain uses TRBV6-1 with TRBJ2-1, with D tentatively TRBD1 (6 bases). Between the trimmed V and J ends, which lost 4 bases and 4 bases, there was a span of 8 bases. Per germline, CDR1 MNHNS and CDR2 SASEGT. CDR3 length: 13 residues.

V and J are TRBV7-9 and TRBJ2-4; D may be TRBD2 (6 bases). The germline V gene encodes CDR1 SEHNR and CDR2 FQNEAQ (reference sequence). Trimming took 4 bases from V and 0 from J, leaving 19 bases between them. There are 18 residues in the CDR3. CDR3 bases: TGTGCCAGCAGCTCCCTCCGCGGAGGGAAACTAGCCAAAAACATTCAGTACTTC. Amino acids: CASSSLRGGKLAKNIQYF.

CDR3 residues: CASSDFLGTNADTQYF. Here the CDR3 DNA reads TGTGCCAGCAGTGACTTCTTGGGGACTAACGCAGATACGCAGTATTTT. The chain employs TRBV2 and TRBJ2-3; TRBD2 agrees at 7 bases. V was pared by 3 bases and J by 4 bases, with 10 bases of the junction left unmatched. The germline CDR1 and CDR2 sequences are SNHLY and FYNNEI. The CDR3 has 16 residues.

V and J are TRBV2 and TRBJ1-2; D ambiguous. CDR1 and CDR2 from the germline V gene are SNHLY and FYNNEI. The CDR3 is made up of 17 amino acids. V was pared by 4 bases and J by 3 bases, with 21 bases between. For the CDR3, the DNA is TGTGCCAGCAGTGGTTGGTACCTCGATCGGTTTGACTATGGCTACACCTTC. This codes for CASSGWYLDRFDYGYTF.

The rearrangement uses TRBV4-3 and TRBJ2-7; D perhaps matches TRBD1 (6 bases). Germline V gene lookup returns CDR1 LGHNA and CDR2 YSLEER. This CDR3 comprises 15 residues. Trimming removed 4 bases at V and 7 bases at J, with 20 bases between. In nucleotides, the CDR3 is TGCGCCAGCAGCCGAGAGGAAGGGGGTTCGGGAGAGCAGTACTTC. Residues: CASSREEGGSGEQYF.